Listed below are T cell receptor beta chains from one sample, sequenced in a study of cytomegalovirus exposure and HLA in healthy donors. The repertoire was sequenced with immunoSEQ multiplex PCR; TCRdb's copy has only in-frame clones and lacks some. The sample yields around 130,000 clones, about three fifths seen once. Sequenced input: PBMCs. These TCRs come from a male donor in good health and CMV-seronegative. The CDR3 runs from the conserved cysteine through the conserved F or W. A D gene is named only where the DNA matches it firmly. Clone size, where shown, is once, few, many, or a class for clones that have expanded.

cdr3_nt	cdr3_aa	clone_size	j_call	cdr3_length	d_call	v_call
TGTGCCTCGGGAGGGGACATAACCTACGAGCAGTACTTC	CASGGDITYEQYF	once	TRBJ2-7	13	TRBD2	TRBV30
TGTGCCAGCTCACCACCCCTCGGACAGGGGGCCACTGAAGCTTTCTTT	CASSPPLGQGATEAFF	NA	TRBJ1-1	16	TRBD1	TRBV18
TGCGCCAGCAGCTTGGGGACAGGGGGTGACACTGAAGCTTTCTTT	CASSLGTGGDTEAFF	few	TRBJ1-1	15	TRBD1	TRBV5-1
TGCAGCGTTGTTCGGGGGGAGGACACTGAAGCTTTCTTT	CSVVRGEDTEAFF	NA	TRBJ1-1	13	NA	TRBV29-1
TGTGCCAGCAGCCCCCGGGGGACAGGTGGGAATTCACCCCTCCACTTT	CASSPRGTGGNSPLHF	once	TRBJ1-6	16	TRBD1	TRBV9
TGTGCCAGCAGCCTAAGTATTGGCTATGGCTACACCTTC	CASSLSIGYGYTF	NA	TRBJ1-2	13	NA	TRBV7-2
TGTGCCAGCAGCCCGAGGTTGAACACTGAAGCTTTCTTT	CASSPRLNTEAFF	NA	TRBJ1-1	13	NA	TRBV7-9
TGTGCCAGCAGTCGAGTGGGGGCGAACACTGAAGCTTTCTTT	CASSRVGANTEAFF	few	TRBJ1-1	14	NA	TRBV7-3
TGTGCCAGTAGGCTATCCGATACGCAGTATTTT	CASRLSDTQYF	NA	TRBJ2-3	11	NA	TRBV19
TGCGCCAGCAGCCAGCCCTCGGGTGGCGAGCAGTACTTC	CASSQPSGGEQYF	NA	TRBJ2-7	13	NA	TRBV4-1
TGTGCCAGCAGAGGTAGCGGGGGTCATAGCTCCTACGAGCAGTACTTC	CASRGSGGHSSYEQYF	NA	TRBJ2-7	16	TRBD2	TRBV14
TGTGCCATCAGCCTTGACAGGGGTGATGGCTACACCTTC	CAISLDRGDGYTF	NA	TRBJ1-2	13	TRBD1	TRBV10-3
TGCGCCAGCAGCCATCGTCCGGCCGGGACAGCCAATTCACCCCTCCACTTT	CASSHRPAGTANSPLHF	once	TRBJ1-6	17	TRBD1	TRBV4-1
TGTGCCAGCAGCTCCGACCCAAGGACAGGGAATAGCTACGAGCAGTACTTC	CASSSDPRTGNSYEQYF	NA	TRBJ2-7	17	TRBD1	TRBV13
TGCGCCAGCAGCAAGGATACCCCAGGGGTCACCTTC	CASSKDTPGVTF	few	TRBJ1-2	12	NA	TRBV5-1
TGTGCCAGTTCGACCCGATGGGTGGTGCGGTGGGTAGGTGCTGAAGCTTTCTTT	CASSTRWVVRWVGAEAFF	NA	TRBJ1-1	18	NA	TRBV19
TGCGCCAGCAGCCAAGGCACCAGGGAAGGCTATGGCTACACCTTC	CASSQGTREGYGYTF	NA	TRBJ1-2	15	NA	TRBV4-3
TGCAGCGTTGAAGGGCAAGCCTACGAGCAGTACTTC	CSVEGQAYEQYF	NA	TRBJ2-7	12	NA	TRBV29-1
TGTGCCAGCAGGACAGGGTACGGCGAGCAGTACTTC	CASRTGYGEQYF	NA	TRBJ2-7	12	TRBD1	TRBV6-5
TGCGCCAGCAGCGCGGGACAGGTGGACTACGAGCAGTACTTC	CASSAGQVDYEQYF	NA	TRBJ2-7	14	TRBD1	TRBV5-1
TGTGCCAGTAGTATAGATAGACAGGGCACTGAAGCTTTCTTT	CASSIDRQGTEAFF	few	TRBJ1-1	14	TRBD1	TRBV19
TGCGCCAGCAGCTTGGCCGGACAGGGGGTCACTGAAGCTTTCTTT	CASSLAGQGVTEAFF	NA	TRBJ1-1	15	TRBD1	TRBV5-1
TGTGCCAGCAGCTTGAATACAGGGGGTGACGAGCAGTACTTC	CASSLNTGGDEQYF	NA	TRBJ2-7	14	TRBD1	TRBV11-3
TGTGCCAGCAGTGAACAGGAGGGGTCTCCTTATGGCTACACCTTC	CASSEQEGSPYGYTF	NA	TRBJ1-2	15	NA	TRBV25-1
TGTGCCAGCAGGAGGACAGAGACCAGCAATCAGCCCCAGCATTTT	CASRRTETSNQPQHF	NA	TRBJ1-5	15	NA	TRBV2
TGTGCCACCCGCGGACAAGAGACCCAGTACTTC	CATRGQETQYF	NA	TRBJ2-5	11	NA	TRBV10-3
TGTGCCAGCAGTTTCCCAGGGGCGAACACCGGGGAGCTGTTTTTT	CASSFPGANTGELFF	NA	TRBJ2-2	15	NA	TRBV27
TGCAGCCTGAAGGGACAGGGGGACTATGGCTACACCTTC	CSLKGQGDYGYTF	few	TRBJ1-2	13	TRBD1	TRBV29-1
TGCGCCAGCAGTCCAGCCCCTCCCCTCGGGACAGGAGAAAGCCAAGAGACCCAGTACTTC	CASSPAPPLGTGESQETQYF	NA	TRBJ2-5	20	TRBD1	TRBV23-1
TGCGCCAGCAGCTTGGGTGGTAGCGGGGTGGAGACCCAGTACTTC	CASSLGGSGVETQYF	NA	TRBJ2-5	15	TRBD2	TRBV5-1
TGTGCTAGCAGCACTCCCCGACAGACCCCGACCTACGAGCAGTACTTC	CASSTPRQTPTYEQYF	NA	TRBJ2-7	16	NA	TRBV7-7
TGTGCCAGCAGTTACGGGACAAACTACGAGCAGTACTTC	CASSYGTNYEQYF	NA	TRBJ2-7	13	NA	TRBV6-5
TGCGCCAGCAGAGGCGCAGGGGGCACAGATACGCAGTATTTT	CASRGAGGTDTQYF	NA	TRBJ2-3	14	NA	TRBV10-1
TGCGCCAGCAACCCAACAGGGGTGGGAGAGACCCAGTACTTC	CASNPTGVGETQYF	NA	TRBJ2-5	14	TRBD1	TRBV5-1
TGTGCTAGTGCCCCGCCGGCGGGACAGGGGATCTACGAGCAGTACTTC	CASAPPAGQGIYEQYF	NA	TRBJ2-7	16	TRBD1	TRBV12-5
TGTGCCACCAGCAGAGGGACATCCAGTCAAACCGGGGAGCTGTTTTTT	CATSRGTSSQTGELFF	NA	TRBJ2-2	16	NA	TRBV15
TGTGCCAGCAGCTTTGGGCAGTCCACCGGGGAGCTGTTTTTT	CASSFGQSTGELFF	NA	TRBJ2-2	14	NA	TRBV7-9
TGTGCCAGCAGTTTGGCAGGACTAGCTTCAGATACGCAGTATTTT	CASSLAGLASDTQYF	NA	TRBJ2-3	15	TRBD2	TRBV27
TGCGCCAGCAGGGGAGGGACAGGGAACACCGGGGAGCTGTTTTTT	CASRGGTGNTGELFF	NA	TRBJ2-2	15	NA	TRBV10-1
TGCGCCAGCAGCCGGGAGTTGGAAATCGGGGAGCTGTTTTTT	CASSRELEIGELFF	NA	TRBJ2-2	14	NA	TRBV5-1
TGTGCCAGCCCTCTGGCCAGCACTGAAGCTTTCTTT	CASPLASTEAFF	NA	TRBJ1-1	12	NA	TRBV18
TGTGCCAGCAGTTACGGGGACTATTCCCAAGAGACCCAGTACTTC	CASSYGDYSQETQYF	NA	TRBJ2-5	15	TRBD2	TRBV6-6
TGTGCCAGCAGTTTTGAAGGAGGCTATGGCTACACCTTC	CASSFEGGYGYTF	NA	TRBJ1-2	13	NA	TRBV27
TGTGCCAGCAGCTTAGTTGCAGGGTGGAACCGCGAGCAGTACTTC	CASSLVAGWNREQYF	NA	TRBJ2-7	15	NA	TRBV7-8
TGCGCCAGCAGCCAGGGACTAGCGGGGACGAGGACGGAGACCCAGTACTTC	CASSQGLAGTRTETQYF	few	TRBJ2-5	17	TRBD2	TRBV4-3
TGCGCCACCTCAAGGGGCTCTGGGGCCAACGTCCTGACTTTC	CATSRGSGANVLTF	NA	TRBJ2-6	14	NA	TRBV5-1
TGCGCCAGCAGCCCGCCCACTAGCGGGGGGGCCGGTGAGCAGTTCTTC	CASSPPTSGGAGEQFF	NA	TRBJ2-1	16	TRBD2	TRBV5-1
TGTGCCAGCAGCCCACCCAGAGATACGCAGTATTTT	CASSPPRDTQYF	NA	TRBJ2-3	12	NA	TRBV13
TGCAGCGTTGAAGAGCTCGGACAGGCTAACACTGAAGCTTTCTTT	CSVEELGQANTEAFF	few	TRBJ1-1	15	TRBD1	TRBV29-1
TGTGCCAGCAGCTTGGGGGGACATCCGAATTCACCCCTCCACTTT	CASSLGGHPNSPLHF	few	TRBJ1-6	15	NA	TRBV5-4
TGTGCCAGCAGCTTAGCCAGGGGCACTGAAGCTTTCTTT	CASSLARGTEAFF	NA	TRBJ1-1	13	NA	TRBV7-9
TGTGCCAGCAGCCGCGACCCGGGACAGGGTTTCGAGGGGGAGCAGTTCTTC	CASSRDPGQGFEGEQFF	NA	TRBJ2-1	17	TRBD1	TRBV7-3
TGCAGCGTCGGAGGACAGTTGAACACTGAAGCTTTCTTT	CSVGGQLNTEAFF	NA	TRBJ1-1	13	NA	TRBV29-1
TGTGCCAGCAGTTACAAAGACAGTAGTACCGGTGAGCAGTTCTTC	CASSYKDSSTGEQFF	NA	TRBJ2-1	15	NA	TRBV6-5
TGCGCCAGCAGCCAAGATCGTTCGAGGACAGGGCCAAATGAAAAACTGTTTTTT	CASSQDRSRTGPNEKLFF	few	TRBJ1-4	18	TRBD1	TRBV4-3
TGTGCCAGCAGCTTAGGTCAGGACAACGAGCAGTACTTC	CASSLGQDNEQYF	NA	TRBJ2-7	13	NA	TRBV13
TGTGCCAGCAGTACTATCCAGGGGGCAGGGGAAAAACTGTTTTTT	CASSTIQGAGEKLFF	NA	TRBJ1-4	15	TRBD1	TRBV7-9